One and the same sample provided the 22 T cell receptor beta chains below, sequenced in a study of blood T cell repertoires in COVID-19. Some clones are missing from TCRdb's copy, which holds only in-frame ones; the method was immunoSEQ multiplex PCR. The sample has around 190,000 clones; 70% to 85% are singletons. Sequencing used PBMCs or T cells enriched from blood (not recorded which). These receptors came from a woman younger than 45 who had recovered from COVID-19.

The chain links TRBV9 to TRBJ2-1; 7 bases line up with TRBD2. Germline CDR1 is SGDLS and CDR2 is YYNGEE. The CDR3 length is 13 residues. With 7 bases clipped from V and 6 bases from J, the junction kept 7 bases outside the gene matches. CDR3 protein: CASGGRAVNEQFF. In nucleotides, the CDR3 is TGTGCCAGCGGGGGGAGGGCCGTCAATGAGCAGTTCTTC.

This clone appeared once. This chain connects TRBV28 to TRBJ1-5; 7 bases are shared with TRBD1. The V gene end was trimmed by 6 bases and the J gene end by 4 bases; junction bases not matched to a gene: 6. This CDR3 is built from 14 residues. CDR1 and CDR2 from the germline V gene are MDHEN and SYDVKM. The CDR3 sequence: CASSLTGRNQPQHF. Here the CDR3 DNA reads TGTGCCAGCAGCCTGACAGGGAGAAATCAGCCCCAGCATTTT.

Comment on this clone: Other DNA sequences in this sample translate to the same CDR3. V is TRBV3-1 (or the pseudogene TRBV3-2) and J is TRBJ2-5, with D maybe TRBD2 (6 bases). Germline assignment: CDR1 LGHDT and CDR2 YNNKEL (reference sequence). This CDR3 is built from 15 residues. V dropped 1 base and J dropped 5 bases, with 14 bases sitting between them. The CDR3 DNA is TGTGCCAGCAGCCAAGCGCCTAGCGTTCTGGAGACCCAGTACTTC. Translating it yields CASSQAPSVLETQYF.

This clone has ten or more counts. V gene TRBV3-1 (or the pseudogene TRBV3-2) combines with J gene TRBJ2-7, with a weak D call TRBD2 (5 bases). This CDR3 comprises 13 residues. Trimming cost V 5 bases and J 4 bases, with 12 bases left between them. Germline CDR1 is LGHDT and CDR2 is YNNKEL (reference sequence). CDR3 nucleotide sequence: TGTGCCAGCAGCTTCCGACGGACTTACGAGCAGTACTTC. Translating it yields CASSFRRTYEQYF.

This chain links TRBV7-3 with TRBJ2-2, with unresolved D. Germline lookup yields CDR1 SGHTA and CDR2 FQGTGA. Trimming cost V 3 bases and J 5 bases, with 7 bases left between them. This CDR3 has 13 amino acids. In DNA form, the CDR3 reads TGTGCCAGCAGCTTTACGAGGACCGGGGAGCTGTTTTTT. It is translated as CASSFTRTGELFF.

This clone was seen only once. This rearrangement joins TRBV28 to TRBJ2-1, with D unclear. The CDR3 consists of 13 residues. CDR1 is MDHEN, CDR2 SYDVKM, per germline. Trimming shortened V by 10 bases and J by 0 bases, and 10 bases separated the two germline ends. CDR3 DNA sequence: TGTGCCACCTCTTTGAGCTCCTACAATGAGCAGTTCTTC. Translation: CATSLSSYNEQFF.

This chain links TRBV28 with TRBJ2-1; 8 nucleotides agree with TRBD2. Germline V gene data show CDR1 as MDHEN and CDR2 as SYDVKM. This CDR3 comprises 14 residues. Germline trimming cut 3 bases from V and 8 bases from J; bases unmatched to any gene: 6. The CDR3 DNA reads TGTGCCAGCAGTTTCACGGGGGGGCTGGATGAGCAGTTCTTC. Its protein product is CASSFTGGLDEQFF.

The V and J genes are TRBV19 and TRBJ1-1; no firm D call. CDR3 length: 14 amino acids. Trimming pared 1 base from V and 10 bases from J, leaving 16 bases between. Per the germline V gene, CDR1 is LNHDA and CDR2 is SQIVND (reference sequence). CDR3 in amino acids: CASSIASGGFSAFF. The CDR3 DNA sequence: TGTGCCAGTAGTATAGCCTCGGGAGGTTTTTCAGCTTTCTTT.

This CDR3 reads CATSGRGWNTEAFF. CDR3 coding DNA: TGTGCCACCAGCGGCAGGGGATGGAACACTGAAGCTTTCTTT. The V and J genes are TRBV15 and TRBJ1-1; tentative D call: TRBD1 (6 bases). The CDR3 has 14 amino acids. The V gene's germline CDR1 is LNHNV and CDR2 YYDKDF (reference sequence). V shed 5 bases and J shed 1 base, with 11 bases lying between them.

This clone appeared a few times. In DNA form, the CDR3 reads TGCAGTGCTAGTCCTTTGCAGGGCGAAAAACTGTTTTTT. This encodes CSASPLQGEKLFF. The rearrangement links TRBV20-1 to TRBJ1-4; maybe TRBD1 (5 bases). V lost 3 bases and J 8 bases, leaving 13 bases between the germline ends. This CDR3 comprises 13 residues. CDR1 is DFQATT, CDR2 SNEGSKA, per germline (reference sequence).

The V gene is TRBV5-4, the J gene TRBJ1-3, with D possibly matching TRBD1 (5 bases). The CDR3 spans 17 residues. The germline gives CDR1 SGHNT, CDR2 YYREEE (reference sequence). Trimming shortened V by 3 bases and J by 0 bases, and 16 bases separated the two germline ends. CDR3 amino acids: CASSSGGNTPSGNTIYF. The CDR3 DNA reads as TGTGCCAGCAGCTCCGGGGGGAATACACCCTCTGGAAACACCATATATTTT.

The V call is TRBV6-4, the J call TRBJ1-2, with 7 bases identical to TRBD1. CDR3 size: 14 residues. With 3 bases clipped from V and 0 bases from J, the junction kept 1 base outside the gene matches. Germline CDR1 MRHNA, CDR2 SNTAGT. The CDR3 coding sequence is TGTGCCAGCAGTGAGGGACAGCCTAACTATGGCTACACCTTC. Protein: CASSEGQPNYGYTF.

The CDR3: CASSRDISGSPFYEQYF. Here the CDR3 DNA reads TGTGCCAGCAGCCGCGACATAAGCGGGTCCCCCTTTTACGAGCAGTACTTC. This rearrangement joins TRBV5-4 to TRBJ2-7, with D possibly matching TRBD2 (6 bases). V lost 4 bases to trimming and J lost 4 bases, with 24 bases between them. Germline V gives CDR1 SGHNT, CDR2 YYREEE (reference sequence). CDR3 size: 17 residues. The full variable domain, its missing parts supplied by reference TRBV5-4 and TRBJ2-7, is ETGVTQSPTHLIKTRGQQVTLRCSSQSGHNTVSWYQQALGQGPQFIFQYYREEENGRGNFPPRFSGLQFPNYSSELNVNALELDDSALYLCASSRDISGSPFYEQYFGPGTRLTVT.

The chain uses TRBV2 and TRBJ1-5; D uncertain. The V and J ends lost 1 base and 0 bases respectively, with 7 bases between them. The CDR3 runs to 15 residues. From germline, CDR1 is SNHLY and CDR2 FYNNEI. CDR3 bases: TGTGCCAGCAGTGAAGTTTCTTATAGCAATCAGCCCCAGCATTTT. This encodes CASSEVSYSNQPQHF.

This sequence joins TRBV7-2 and TRBJ1-1, with 8 nucleotides matching TRBD1. The germline CDR1 and CDR2 sequences are SGHTA and FQGNSA. The V and J ends lost 1 base and 3 bases, in that order; junction bases with no gene match: 4. The CDR3 runs 15 residues. The CDR3 DNA reads TGTGCCAGCAGCTTAGTGAACAGGGGGTACACTGAAGCTTTCTTT. It codes for CASSLVNRGYTEAFF. Combining the CDR3 with reference TRBV7-2 and TRBJ1-1 gives the whole variable domain GAGVSQSPSNKVTEKGKDVELRCDPISGHTALYWYRQSLGQGLEFLIYFQGNSAPDKSGLPSDRFSAERTGGSVSTLTIQRTQQEDSAVYLCASSLVNRGYTEAFFGQGTRLTVV.

V gene TRBV5-5 combines with J gene TRBJ2-2; 9 bases map to TRBD1. Germline V CDR1 and CDR2: SGHKS, YYEKEE (reference sequence). The CDR3 consists of 16 residues. With V trimmed by 4 bases and J by 4 bases, 8 bases remained unmatched. CDR3 amino acids: CASSLGTGWGTGELFF. CDR3 coding DNA: TGTGCCAGCAGCCTGGGGACAGGGTGGGGCACCGGGGAGCTGTTTTTT.

This clone was observed a single time. V is TRBV29-1 and J is TRBJ2-7; TRBD2 matches at 11 bases. The J segment lost 4 bases and the V segment lost 6 bases, leaving 11 bases of the junction unmatched. The length of the CDR3 is 15 residues. CDR1 is SQVTM, CDR2 ANQGSEA, per germline. In nucleotides, the CDR3 is TGCAGCGTCTTCCTTAGCGGGAGGGCCCATTACGAGCAGTACTTC. Translation gives CSVFLSGRAHYEQYF.

The rearrangement joins TRBV7-9 to TRBJ1-6; D gene ambiguous. The CDR3 consists of 15 residues. Germline CDR1 reads SEHNR; CDR2 reads FQNEAQ (reference sequence). V was cut by 0 bases and J by 2 bases, with 5 bases left in between. The CDR3 reads CASSLAGAYNSPLHF. The CDR3 DNA reads TGTGCCAGCAGCTTAGCCGGGGCCTATAATTCACCCCTCCACTTT.

The chain links TRBV27 to TRBJ2-7, with 10 bases aligning to TRBD1. CDR3 length: 14 residues. Germline values: CDR1 MNHEY, CDR2 SMNVEV (reference sequence). V was clipped by 5 bases and J by 4 bases; unmatched bases: 5. The CDR3 protein is CASSTWGQGYEQYF. CDR3 DNA: TGTGCCAGCAGTACTTGGGGACAGGGGTACGAGCAGTACTTC.

This chain uses TRBV9 with TRBJ2-5, with TRBD2 matching over 8 bases. Germline CDR1 reads SGDLS; CDR2 reads YYNGEE. This CDR3 is built from 14 residues. J lost 1 base, V lost 4 bases, and 3 bases had no gene match. The CDR3 here is CASSYGTSQETQYF. CDR3 nucleotide sequence: TGTGCCAGCAGCTACGGGACTAGCCAAGAGACCCAGTACTTC.

As DNA, the CDR3 is TGTGCCAGCAGAGTTCAGCGGTACCCCTACGAGCAGTACTTC. It is translated as CASRVQRYPYEQYF. The chain couples TRBV28 to TRBJ2-7; D is perhaps TRBD2 (5 bases). V shed 6 bases and J shed 2 bases, with 14 bases lying between them. Germline CDR1 MDHEN, CDR2 SYDVKM. The length of the CDR3 is 14 residues.

This clone showed up just once. CDR3 amino acids: CASSLSGQGNSGANVLTF. The CDR3 DNA reads as TGCGCCAGCAGCTTGTCGGGACAGGGTAACTCTGGGGCCAACGTCCTGACTTTC. V is TRBV5-1 and J is TRBJ2-6; 9 bases fit TRBD1. Looked up from germline, CDR1 is SGHRS and CDR2 is YFSETQ. Losses at the gene ends were 1 base for V and 0 bases for J; bases not matched to a gene: 5. The CDR3 sequence is 18 residues long.